This TCR beta chain was captured in a study of prognosis after radiotherapy for stage I lung cancer. CDR1 SEHNR and CDR2 FQNEAQ come from the germline V gene (reference sequence). The CDR3 is 13 amino acids. V was trimmed by 1 base and J by 8 bases, leaving 12 bases between them. With two-round multiplex PCR, TCR beta CDR3 sequences were amplified from genomic DNA. Amplification in first-round PCR relied on primers specific to each TRBV and TRBJ gene. TCRdb re-derived calls from the multiplex PCR reads in MiXCR, one entry per CDR3 protein. The top ten clones hold around 29% of a sample with 27,000 or so distinct CDR3 sequences, about 41% of them seen once. This clonotype was counted many times.

The sequence was collected from a donor at least 50 years old with non-small cell lung cancer. Sequencing was performed on PBMCs, taken before or after stereotactic body radiation therapy (not recorded which). The genes are TRBV7-9 and TRBJ2-7; D not resolved. DNA for the CDR3: TGTGCCAGCAGCTTAGATGTAGGCGACAAGCAGTACTTC. This gives the protein CASSLDVGDKQYF.